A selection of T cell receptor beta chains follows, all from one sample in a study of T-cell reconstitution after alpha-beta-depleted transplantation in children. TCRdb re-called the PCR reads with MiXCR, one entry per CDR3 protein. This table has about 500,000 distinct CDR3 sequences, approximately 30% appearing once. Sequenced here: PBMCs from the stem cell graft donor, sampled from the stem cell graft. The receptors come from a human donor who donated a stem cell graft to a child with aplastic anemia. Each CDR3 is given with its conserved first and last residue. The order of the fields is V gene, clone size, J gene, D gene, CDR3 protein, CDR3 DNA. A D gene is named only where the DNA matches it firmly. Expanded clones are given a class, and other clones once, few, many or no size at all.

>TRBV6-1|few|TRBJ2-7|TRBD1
CASRQGTGIYEQYF
TGTGCCAGCAGACAGGGGACGGGGATCTACGAGCAGTACTTC
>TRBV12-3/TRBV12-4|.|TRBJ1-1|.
CASRARPPANTEAFF
TGTGCCAGCAGAGCCCGACCCCCGGCGAACACTGAAGCTTTCTTT
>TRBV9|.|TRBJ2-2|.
CASSVRGAGELFF
TGTGCCAGCAGCGTAAGAGGAGCCGGGGAGCTGTTTTTT
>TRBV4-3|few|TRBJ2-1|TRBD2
CASSHRLAELNEQFF
TGCGCCAGCAGCCATAGACTAGCTGAGTTAAATGAGCAGTTCTTC
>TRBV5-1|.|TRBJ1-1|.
CASSIAEGVMNTEAFF
TGCGCCAGCAGCATTGCGGAGGGAGTCATGAACACTGAAGCTTTCTTT
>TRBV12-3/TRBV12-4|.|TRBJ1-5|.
CASTLGGQPQHF
TGTGCCAGCACCCTTGGGGGTCAGCCCCAGCATTTT
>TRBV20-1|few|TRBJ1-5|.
CSANDQPQHF
TGCAGTGCTAATGATCAGCCCCAGCATTTT
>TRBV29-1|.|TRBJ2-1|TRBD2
CSVEVFPGLAGDHNEQFF
TGCAGCGTTGAAGTATTCCCGGGACTAGCGGGAGATCACAATGAGCAGTTCTTC
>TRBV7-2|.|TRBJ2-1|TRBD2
CASSYRTLAPYNEQFF
TGTGCCAGCAGCTACCGAACACTAGCGCCTTACAATGAGCAGTTCTTC
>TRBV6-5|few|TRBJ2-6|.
CASSYSRQGSSGANVLTF
TGTGCCAGCAGTTACTCGAGGCAGGGGAGCTCTGGGGCCAACGTCCTGACTTTC
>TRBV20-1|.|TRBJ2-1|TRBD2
CSARLRGRYYNEQFF
TGCAGTGCCAGACTGCGCGGGAGATACTACAATGAGCAGTTCTTC
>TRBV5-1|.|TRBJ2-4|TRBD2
CASSSGGRLAKNIQYF
TGCGCCAGCAGCTCGGGGGGGAGGCTAGCCAAAAACATTCAGTACTTC
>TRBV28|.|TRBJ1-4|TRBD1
CASSLRDTGGEKLFF
TGTGCCAGCAGTTTAAGGGACACAGGGGGTGAAAAACTGTTTTTT
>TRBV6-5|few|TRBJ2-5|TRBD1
CASSYRQGRQETQYF
TGTGCCAGCAGTTACCGACAGGGTCGCCAAGAGACCCAGTACTTC
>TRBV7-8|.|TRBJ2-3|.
CASDVAGSPTDTQYF
TGTGCCAGCGACGTAGCCGGGTCCCCCACAGATACGCAGTATTTT
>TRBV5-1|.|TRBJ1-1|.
CASSLLAGRTMNTEAFF
TGCGCCAGCAGCTTGTTGGCGGGACGGACGATGAACACTGAAGCTTTCTTT
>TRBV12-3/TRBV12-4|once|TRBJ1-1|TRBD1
CASSRQGGITEAFF
TGTGCCAGCAGCCGGCAGGGGGGAATCACTGAAGCTTTCTTT
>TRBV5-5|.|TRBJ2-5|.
CASLPRDQETQYF
TGTGCCAGCTTACCGAGGGACCAAGAGACCCAGTACTTC
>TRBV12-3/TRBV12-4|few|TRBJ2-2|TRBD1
CASSKQGATGELFF
TGTGCCAGCAGTAAACAGGGGGCAACCGGGGAGCTGTTTTTT
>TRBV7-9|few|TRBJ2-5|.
CASSGTGWSGTQYF
TGTGCCAGCAGCGGAACAGGGTGGAGTGGGACCCAGTACTTC
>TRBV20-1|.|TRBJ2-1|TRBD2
CRAIGEGPFNEQFF
TGCAGGGCCATCGGGGAGGGCCCTTTCAATGAGCAGTTCTTC
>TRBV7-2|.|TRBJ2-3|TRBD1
CASSQTGTVAAQYF
TGTGCCAGCAGCCAAACCGGGACAGTCGCAGCGCAGTATTTT
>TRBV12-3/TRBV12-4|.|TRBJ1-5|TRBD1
CASSLTGNYQPQHF
TGTGCCAGCAGTTTGACAGGGAATTATCAGCCCCAGCATTTT
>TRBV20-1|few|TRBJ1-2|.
CSATPGFERGYTF
TGCAGTGCTACTCCGGGCTTCGAAAGGGGCTACACCTTC
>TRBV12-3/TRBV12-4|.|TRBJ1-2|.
CASSATGRLGGAF
TGTGCCAGCAGCGCTACGGGACGGCTCGGGGGGGCCTTC
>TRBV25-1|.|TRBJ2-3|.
CASSEMGSTDTQYF
TGTGCCAGCAGTGAAATGGGGAGCACAGATACGCAGTATTTT
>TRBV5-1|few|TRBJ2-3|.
CASSQERVTDTQYF
TGCGCCAGCAGCCAGGAGCGGGTAACAGATACGCAGTATTTT
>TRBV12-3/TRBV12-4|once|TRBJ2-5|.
CASSLALLALAAQYF
TGTGCCAGCAGTTTAGCCCTTCTAGCGCTGGCTGCCCAGTACTTC
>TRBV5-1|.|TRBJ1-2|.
CASSYRADRSYGYTF
TGCGCCAGCAGCTACCGGGCCGATCGCTCGTATGGCTACACCTTC
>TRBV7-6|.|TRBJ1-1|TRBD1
CASSLGVLGQGEAFF
TGTGCCAGCAGCTTAGGTGTGTTGGGACAGGGTGAAGCTTTCTTT
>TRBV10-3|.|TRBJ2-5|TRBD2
CAISEGSGNLPETQYF
TGTGCCATCAGTGAAGGAAGCGGGAACCTCCCAGAGACCCAGTACTTC
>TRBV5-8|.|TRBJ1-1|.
CASSLAVVGRRFTEAFF
TGTGCCAGCAGCTTGGCGGTAGTCGGTCGGAGATTCACTGAAGCTTTCTTT
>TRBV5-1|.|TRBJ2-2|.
CASSPGHGVGELFF
TGCGCCAGCAGCCCGGGACACGGAGTCGGGGAGCTGTTTTTT
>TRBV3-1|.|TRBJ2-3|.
CASSQGGVSPEWDTQYF
TGTGCCAGCAGCCAAGGCGGTGTAAGTCCGGAATGGGATACGCAGTATTTT
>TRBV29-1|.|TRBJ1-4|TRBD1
CSAGQGGEKLFF
TGCAGCGCAGGACAGGGCGGCGAAAAACTGTTTTTT
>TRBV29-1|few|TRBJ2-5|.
CSVCRGQETQYF
TGCAGCGTTTGCAGGGGACAAGAGACCCAGTACTTC
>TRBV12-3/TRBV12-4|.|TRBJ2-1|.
CASSLWGIAGYNEQFF
TGTGCCAGCAGTTTATGGGGGATTGCGGGCTACAATGAGCAGTTCTTC
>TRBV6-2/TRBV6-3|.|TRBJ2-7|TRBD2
CASSQTSYYEQYF
TGTGCCAGCAGCCAGACTAGCTACTACGAGCAGTACTTC
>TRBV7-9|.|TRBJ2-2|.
CASSLDQISGELFF
TGTGCCAGCAGCTTAGACCAGATATCTGGGGAGCTGTTTTTT
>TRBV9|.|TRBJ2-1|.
CASSQQTSYNEQFF
TGTGCCAGCAGCCAACAGACTAGTTACAATGAGCAGTTCTTC
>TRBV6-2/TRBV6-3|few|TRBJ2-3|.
CASSYGVFGTGRLTDTQYF
TGTGCCAGCAGTTACGGGGTCTTCGGAACAGGGAGGTTGACAGATACGCAGTATTTT
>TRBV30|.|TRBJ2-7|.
CAWSRGGPSYEQYF
TGTGCCTGGAGTCGCGGGGGCCCGTCCTACGAGCAGTACTTC
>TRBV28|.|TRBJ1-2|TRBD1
CASSTSGQIYGYTF
TGTGCCAGCAGTACCTCGGGACAGATCTATGGCTACACCTTC
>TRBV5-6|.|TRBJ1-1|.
CASTTAGGAAFF
TGTGCCAGCACCACTGCCGGGGGGGCAGCTTTCTTT
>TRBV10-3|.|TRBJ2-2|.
CAISESGNTGELFF
TGTGCCATCAGTGAGTCTGGAAACACCGGGGAGCTGTTTTTT
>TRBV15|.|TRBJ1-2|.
CATSRDWGHSDNYGYTF
TGTGCCACCAGCAGAGATTGGGGACATTCGGATAACTATGGCTACACCTTC
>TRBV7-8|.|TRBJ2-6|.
CASSPLRTSIFSGANVLTF
TGTGCCAGCAGCCCCTTACGGACAAGTATATTCTCTGGGGCCAACGTCCTGACTTTC